The source of this T cell receptor (beta chain) is a study of blood T cell repertoires in COVID-19. The repertoire was sequenced with immunoSEQ multiplex PCR; TCRdb's copy has only in-frame clones and lacks some. This sample has some 120,000 clones, with about 85% found just once. This clone was observed many times. The germline V gene has CDR1 SGHNT and CDR2 YYREEE (reference sequence). The ends lost 5 bases at V and 2 bases at J; junction bases unmatched: 13. The CDR3 has 16 amino acids. The receptor comes from a man aged 60 to 75 with acute or convalescent COVID-19. The chain links TRBV5-4 to TRBJ2-7; 7 bases are shared with TRBD1. Material: peripheral blood. The DNA of the CDR3 is TGTGCCAGCAGAAGGAACCGGACAGGCTTACCCTACGAGCAGTACTTC. Amino acid sequence: CASRRNRTGLPYEQYF. Using reference TRBV5-4 and TRBJ2-7 for the parts outside the CDR3, the full variable domain is ETGVTQSPTHLIKTRGQQVTLRCSSQSGHNTVSWYQQALGQGPQFIFQYYREEENGRGNFPPRFSGLQFPNYSSELNVNALELDDSALYLCASRRNRTGLPYEQYFGPGTRLTVT.